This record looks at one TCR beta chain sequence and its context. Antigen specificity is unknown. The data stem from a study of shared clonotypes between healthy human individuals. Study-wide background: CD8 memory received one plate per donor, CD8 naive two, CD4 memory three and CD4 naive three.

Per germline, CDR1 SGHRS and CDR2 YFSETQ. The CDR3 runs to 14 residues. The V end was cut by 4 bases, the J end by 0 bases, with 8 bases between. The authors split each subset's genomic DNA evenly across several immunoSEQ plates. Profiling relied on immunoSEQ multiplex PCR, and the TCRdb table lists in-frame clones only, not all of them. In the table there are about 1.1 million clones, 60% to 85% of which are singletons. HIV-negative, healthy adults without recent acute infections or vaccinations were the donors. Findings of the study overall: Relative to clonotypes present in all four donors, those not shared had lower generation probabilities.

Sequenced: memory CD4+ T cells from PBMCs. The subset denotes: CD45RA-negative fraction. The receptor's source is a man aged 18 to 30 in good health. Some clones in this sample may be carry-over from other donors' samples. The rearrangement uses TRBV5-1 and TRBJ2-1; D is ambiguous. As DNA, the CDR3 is TGCGCCAGCAGCCCGGAGAGCTCCTACAATGAGCAGTTCTTC. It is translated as CASSPESSYNEQFF.